Listed below are T cell receptor beta chains from one sample, sequenced in a study of cytomegalovirus exposure and HLA in healthy donors. The assay was immunoSEQ multiplex PCR, and TCRdb's table has in-frame clones only and misses some. The repertoire holds around 230,000 clones, with roughly 73% as singletons. The sequencing sample was made of PBMCs. Source of these receptors: a boy under 18 in good health and CMV-seronegative. CDR3s include the opening cysteine and the closing phenylalanine or tryptophan. The order of the fields is J gene, V gene, D gene, clone size, CDR3 protein, CDR3 DNA. A D gene is named only where the DNA matches it firmly. Only some rows state a clone size, as once, few, many or a class for expanded clones.

TRBJ1-3 | TRBV6-5 | - | - | CASSSGGAGNTIYF | TGTGCCAGCAGTTCCGGGGGGGCTGGAAACACCATATATTTT
TRBJ2-7 | TRBV11-3 | TRBD2 | - | CASSSPYSGGVDEQYF | TGTGCCAGCAGCTCCCCCTATAGCGGGGGGGTCGACGAGCAGTACTTC
TRBJ1-4 | TRBV9 | TRBD1 | - | CASTLGTGVATNEKLFF | TGTGCCAGCACCCTCGGGACAGGAGTTGCAACTAATGAAAAACTGTTTTTT
TRBJ1-1 | TRBV6-1 | - | few | CASSRRGEGTEAFF | TGTGCCAGCAGTCGGCGGGGGGAGGGCACTGAAGCTTTCTTT
TRBJ2-5 | TRBV5-1 | - | once | CVSSPGVQETQYF | TGCGTCAGCAGCCCAGGTGTACAAGAGACCCAGTACTTC
TRBJ1-2 | TRBV30 | - | - | CACPGIHGYTF | TGTGCCTGCCCAGGGATCCATGGCTACACCTTC
TRBJ2-1 | TRBV18 | - | - | CASSPLKTGSSYNEQFF | TGTGCCAGCTCACCACTCAAAACAGGGAGCTCCTACAATGAGCAGTTCTTC
TRBJ1-5 | TRBV15 | TRBD1 | - | CATSRDRQGDQPQHF | TGTGCCACCAGCAGGGACCGACAGGGCGATCAGCCCCAGCATTTT
TRBJ1-2 | TRBV2 | TRBD1 | - | CASMISRDRGRIGHGYTF | TGTGCCAGCATGATAAGCCGGGACAGGGGAAGGATAGGGCATGGCTACACCTTC
TRBJ2-3 | TRBV7-2 | TRBD2 | - | CASSLAGLAGATDTQYF | TGTGCCAGCAGCTTAGCGGGACTAGCGGGAGCGACAGATACGCAGTATTTT
TRBJ1-2 | TRBV27 | - | once | CASSLSYREYGYTF | TGTGCCAGCAGTTTATCGTACAGGGAATATGGCTACACCTTC
TRBJ2-6 | TRBV5-1 | TRBD1 | few | CASSRDRAGANVLTF | TGCGCCAGCAGTAGGGACAGGGCTGGGGCCAACGTCCTGACTTTC
TRBJ1-4 | TRBV9 | - | few | CASSARGDNEKLFF | TGTGCCAGCAGCGCCCGGGGAGATAATGAAAAACTGTTTTTT
TRBJ1-5 | TRBV6-1 | - | - | CASRNYRGNQPQHF | TGTGCCAGCAGGAATTACAGGGGCAATCAGCCCCAGCATTTT
TRBJ2-5 | TRBV9 | TRBD2 | - | CASSAGPHGGDQYF | TGTGCCAGCAGCGCCGGGCCCCACGGGGGGGACCAGTACTTC
TRBJ2-6 | TRBV9 | - | - | CASSAPWSSGANVLTF | TGTGCCAGCAGCGCACCTTGGAGCTCTGGGGCCAACGTCCTGACTTTC
TRBJ1-1 | TRBV27 | - | - | CASSYPAGTEAFF | TGTGCCAGCAGTTACCCGGCGGGAACTGAAGCTTTCTTT